These 14 T cell receptor beta chains were all obtained from the same sample, sequenced in a study of cytomegalovirus exposure and HLA in healthy donors. Clones were read by immunoSEQ multiplex PCR, and TCRdb kept only the in-frame ones, dropping some. The sample lists roughly 150,000 clones; around nine tenths were seen once. Sequenced sample: PBMCs. Receptors were obtained from a man younger than 35 in good health and CMV-seronegative.

The chain joins TRBV2 to TRBJ2-5; a weak D match, TRBD2 (6 bases). With 6 bases removed from V and 2 bases from J, the gap between germline ends came to 16 bases. CDR1 is SNHLY and CDR2 is FYNNEI in the germline V gene. The CDR3 has 15 amino acids. The chain's CDR3 is CASRREVRRQETQYF. CDR3 nucleotides: TGTGCCAGCAGGAGGGAGGTCCGCAGACAAGAGACCCAGTACTTC.

On this clone itself: The sample carries other DNA sequences with the same CDR3. The V gene is TRBV7-9, the J gene TRBJ1-3, with 8 bases lining up with TRBD1. After removal of 5 bases from V and 1 base from J, the junction contained 1 base not matched to a gene. The germline CDR1 and CDR2 sequences are SEHNR and FQNEAQ (reference sequence). There are 14 residues in the CDR3. The CDR3 nucleotides read TGTGCCAGCAGCCGGACAGGGTCTGGAAACACCATATATTTT. Protein sequence: CASSRTGSGNTIYF. Full variable domain (rest looked up from reference TRBV7-9 and TRBJ1-3): DTGVSQNPRHKITKRGQNVTFRCDPISEHNRLYWYRQTLGQGPEFLTYFQNEAQLEKSRLLSDRFSAERPKGSFSTLEIQRTEQGDSAMYLCASSRTGSGNTIYFGEGSWLTVV.

The chain links TRBV30 to TRBJ2-2; 8 positions match TRBD1. The CDR3 is 14 residues long. Germline CDR1 and CDR2: GTSNPN and SVGIG (reference sequence). Trimming at V came to 2 bases and at J to 11 bases, leaving 10 bases not matched to a gene. CDR3 in DNA: TGTGCCTGGAGTATTACAGGGGGGAGGAATGAGCTGTTTTTT. This sequence encodes CAWSITGGRNELFF.

The V gene is TRBV7-8, the J gene TRBJ1-2; 11 positions agree with TRBD1. The CDR3 runs 15 residues. Losses at the gene ends were 1 base for V and 8 bases for J; bases not matched to a gene: 6. Germline V CDR1 and CDR2: SGHVS, FQNEAQ. The CDR3 nucleotides read TGTGCCAGCAGCTTAGAGAGGACAGGGGGCTACGGCTACACCTTC. It is translated as CASSLERTGGYGYTF.

This chain uses TRBV7-2 with TRBJ1-3; D remains unclear. The germline V and J ends were trimmed by 6 bases and 0 bases, with 3 bases remaining between them. CDR3 size: 12 residues. Germline assignment: CDR1 SGHTA and CDR2 FQGNSA. CDR3 protein: CASRASGNTIYF. CDR3 coding DNA: TGTGCCAGCAGGGCCTCTGGAAACACCATATATTTT.

This sequence joins TRBV28 and TRBJ2-7, with a tentative D call TRBD1 (5 bases). The germline V and J ends were trimmed by 8 bases and 2 bases, with 13 bases remaining between them. The CDR3 contains 13 residues. Germline V CDR1 and CDR2: MDHEN, SYDVKM. The DNA for the CDR3 is TGTGCCAGCCGAAAACAGGACCCCTACGAGCAGTACGTC. Amino acid sequence: CASRKQDPYEQYV.

This clone was picked up a small number of times. V is TRBV6-5 and J is TRBJ1-5; TRBD1 is a possible D gene (5 bases). Germline CDR1 is MNHEY and CDR2 is SVGAGI. The CDR3 has 14 amino acids. V shed 5 bases and J shed 3 bases, with 11 bases lying between them. CDR3 in amino acids: CASSRDRFNQPQHF. The CDR3 nucleotides are TGTGCCAGCAGTCGCGACAGATTCAATCAGCCCCAGCATTTT.

The chain uses TRBV27 and TRBJ2-7; TRBD2 might be the D (7 bases). Germline assignment: CDR1 MNHEY and CDR2 SMNVEV (reference sequence). The V end was cut by 3 bases, the J end by 2 bases, with 11 bases between. The CDR3 is 14 amino acids. CDR3 coding DNA: TGTGCCAGCAGTTTTCGGGGGGCTCCCTACGAGCAGTACTTC. Translating it yields CASSFRGAPYEQYF.

This chain connects TRBV4-1 to TRBJ1-5; 9 nucleotides agree with TRBD1. Trimming at V came to 1 base and at J to 0 bases, leaving 7 bases not matched to a gene. CDR3 length equals 18 residues. Per the germline V gene, CDR1 is MGHRA and CDR2 is YSYEKL. Here the CDR3 reads CASSQGDREPYSNQPQHF. The CDR3 coding sequence is TGCGCCAGCAGCCAAGGGGACAGGGAACCCTATAGCAATCAGCCCCAGCATTTT.

The chain has TRBV13 and TRBJ2-7, with D maybe TRBD1 (6 bases). V gave up 9 bases and J gave up 0 bases, with 15 bases separating them. The CDR3 has 14 residues. Looked up from germline, CDR1 is PRHDT and CDR2 is FYEKMQ (reference sequence). The CDR3 region is CARQTGSRSYEQYV. CDR3 sequence (DNA): TGTGCCAGACAAACAGGGTCCCGCTCCTACGAGCAGTACGTC.

Comments on this clone: Sequence at one end of the junction differs from germline and may be a read error. The chain joins TRBV4-1 to TRBJ2-7; possibly TRBD2 for D (6 bases). CDR3 size: 15 residues. Germline V gene data show CDR1 as MGHRA and CDR2 as YSYEKL. As DNA, the CDR3 is TGCGCCAGCAGCCAATACCGACTAGAATCCTCCGAGCAGTACTTC. Protein product: CASSQYRLESSEQYF.

The CDR3 reads CASSFDGRGEGPQHF. In DNA, the CDR3 is TGTGCCAGCAGTTTCGACGGACGGGGTGAAGGGCCCCAGCATTTT. The V gene is TRBV27, the J gene TRBJ1-5; D ambiguous. CDR3 length: 15 residues. Germline loops: CDR1 MNHEY, CDR2 SMNVEV (reference sequence). V was clipped by 3 bases and J by 9 bases, with 18 bases between them.

The V and J genes are TRBV18 and TRBJ2-7; TRBD1 agrees at 9 bases. V was clipped by 3 bases and J by 6 bases; unmatched bases: 9. Germline CDR1 is KGHSH and CDR2 is LQKENI. This CDR3 has 15 amino acids. The CDR3 here is CASSPGAGTGLEQYV. The CDR3 coding sequence is TGTGCCAGCTCACCTGGGGCCGGGACAGGGCTCGAGCAGTACGTC.

This sequence joins TRBV5-1 and TRBJ2-2; 7 bases agree with TRBD1. V shed 4 bases and J 4 bases; nucleotides not matched to a gene: 4. The CDR3 is 14 residues long. Germline V gene lookup returns CDR1 SGHRS and CDR2 YFSETQ. Here the CDR3 DNA reads TGCGCCAGCAGCCCATCAGGGGGCACCGGGGAGCTGTTTTTT. Amino acids: CASSPSGGTGELFF.